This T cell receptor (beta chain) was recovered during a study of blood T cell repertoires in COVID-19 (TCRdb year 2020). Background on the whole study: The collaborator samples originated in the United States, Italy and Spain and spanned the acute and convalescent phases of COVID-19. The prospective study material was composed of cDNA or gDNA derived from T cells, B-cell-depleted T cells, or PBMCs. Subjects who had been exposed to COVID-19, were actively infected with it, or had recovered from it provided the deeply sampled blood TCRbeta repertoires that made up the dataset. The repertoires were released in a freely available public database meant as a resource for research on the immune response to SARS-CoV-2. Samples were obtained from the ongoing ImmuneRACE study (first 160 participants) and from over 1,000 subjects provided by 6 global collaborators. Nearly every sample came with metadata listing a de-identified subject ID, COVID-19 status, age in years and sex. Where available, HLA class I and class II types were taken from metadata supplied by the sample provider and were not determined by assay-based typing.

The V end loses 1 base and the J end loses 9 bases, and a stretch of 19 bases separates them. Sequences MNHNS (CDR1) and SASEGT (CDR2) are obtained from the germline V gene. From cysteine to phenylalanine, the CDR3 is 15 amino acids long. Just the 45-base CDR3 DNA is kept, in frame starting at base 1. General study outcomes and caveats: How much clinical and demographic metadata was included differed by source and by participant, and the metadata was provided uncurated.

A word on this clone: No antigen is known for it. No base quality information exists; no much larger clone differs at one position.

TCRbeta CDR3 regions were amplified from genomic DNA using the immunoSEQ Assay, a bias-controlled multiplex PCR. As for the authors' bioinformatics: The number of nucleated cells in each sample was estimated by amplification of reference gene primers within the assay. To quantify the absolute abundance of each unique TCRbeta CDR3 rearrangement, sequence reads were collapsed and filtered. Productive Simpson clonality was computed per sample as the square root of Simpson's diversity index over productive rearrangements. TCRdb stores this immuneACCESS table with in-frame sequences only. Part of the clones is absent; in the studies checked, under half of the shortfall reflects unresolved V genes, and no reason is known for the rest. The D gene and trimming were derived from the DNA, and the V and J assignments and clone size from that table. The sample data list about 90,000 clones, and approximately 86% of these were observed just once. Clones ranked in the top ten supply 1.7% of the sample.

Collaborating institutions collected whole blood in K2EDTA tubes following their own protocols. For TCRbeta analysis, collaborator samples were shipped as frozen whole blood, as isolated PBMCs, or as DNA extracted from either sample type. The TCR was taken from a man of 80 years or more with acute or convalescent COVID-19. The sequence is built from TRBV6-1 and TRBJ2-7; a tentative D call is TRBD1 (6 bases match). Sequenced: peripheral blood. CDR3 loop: CASSEVRQELRGQYF. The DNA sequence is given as TGTGCCAGCAGTGAAGTGAGACAGGAGCTACGAGGGCAGTACTTC.